These 7 T cell receptor beta chains were sequenced from one sample in a study of blood T cells in healthy people across ages. Primers used in a second PCR of roughly 7 to 12 cycles were a sample-barcoded 5' primer and a J-beta primer mix. TCRdb re-analysed the 5' RACE reads in MiXCR, keeping a single row per CDR3 protein. Of more than 650,000 distinct CDR3 sequences in the sample, roughly 20% are singletons; the top ten hold about 22%. Sequencing was carried out using blood. These receptors were taken from a man between 65 and 79 years old in good health.

This clonotype came up many times. The chain is built from TRBV15 and TRBJ2-7, with D perhaps TRBD2 (5 bases). Germline V gene lookup returns CDR1 LNHNV and CDR2 YYDKDF (reference sequence). The CDR3 runs to 13 residues. The germline V and J ends were trimmed by 0 bases and 4 bases, with 7 bases remaining between them. In DNA form, the CDR3 reads TGTGCCACCAGCAGAGATCTAGCTTACGAGCAGTACGTC. It translates to CATSRDLAYEQYV.

The chain links TRBV20-1 to TRBJ2-5, with a tentative D call TRBD2 (5 bases). The assigned J gene may be wrong: the sequence end matches TRBJ2-7 better. Germline lookup yields CDR1 DFQATT and CDR2 SNEGSKA (reference sequence). This CDR3 spans 13 amino acids. The CDR3 DNA sequence: TGCAGCTCGGGGAGTACTTTCTCTGGCGAGCAGTACTTC. Translating gives CSSGSTFSGEQYF.

This clonotype was seen more than once but under ten times. The rearrangement joins TRBV19 to TRBJ2-4; 9 bases map to TRBD1. Germline CDR1 is LNHDA and CDR2 is SQIVND (reference sequence). V lost 5 bases to trimming and J lost 6 bases; unmatched junction nucleotides: 8. The CDR3 has 15 residues. CDR3 sequence: CASSGTGGPGNIQYF. CDR3 in DNA: TGTGCCAGTAGTGGAACAGGGGGCCCTGGAAACATTCAGTACTTC.

This clonotype was observed a handful of times. At one end the junction does not follow the germline gene, possibly because of a read error. CDR3 sequence reads: CANSFGGWDTEAFF. The CDR3 region has the DNA TGTGCCAACAGTTTCGGGGGGTGGGACACTGAAGCTTTCTTT. The V call is TRBV12-3 or TRBV12-4, the J call TRBJ1-1, with D tentatively TRBD1 (5 bases). The CDR3 length is 14 residues.

The rearrangement links TRBV9 to TRBJ2-5, with 9 bases aligning to TRBD2. V lost 4 bases, J lost 2 bases, and 12 bases stayed unmatched. Per the germline V gene, CDR1 is SGDLS and CDR2 is YYNGEE. The CDR3 is made up of 17 amino acids. The CDR3 loop reads CASSIKAGGPTQETQYF. Here the CDR3 DNA reads TGTGCCAGCAGCATAAAAGCGGGGGGTCCGACACAAGAGACCCAGTACTTC. Using reference TRBV9 and TRBJ2-5 for the parts outside the CDR3, the full variable domain is DSGVTQTPKHLITATGQRVTLRCSPRSGDLSVYWYQQSLDQGLQFLIQYYNGEERAKGNILERFSAQQFPDLHSELNLSSLELGDSALYFCASSIKAGGPTQETQYFGPGTRLLVL.

This clonotype was seen more than once but under ten times. The chain joins TRBV25-1 to TRBJ2-3; 9 bases are a match to TRBD1. CDR1 and CDR2 (germline): MGHDK, SYGVNS. There are 17 residues in the CDR3. With V trimmed by 5 bases and J by 6 bases, 15 bases remained unmatched. DNA of the CDR3: TGTGCCAGCAGTCAATCGAACAGGGGGCTTTCGTCGGATACGCAGTATTTT. Amino acids: CASSQSNRGLSSDTQYF.

This clonotype was seen a handful of times. The chain has TRBV2 and TRBJ2-5; D is perhaps TRBD1 (5 bases). This CDR3 region has 12 residues. Trimming stripped 7 bases from V and 2 bases from J, with 8 bases between. The germline V gene encodes CDR1 SNHLY and CDR2 FYNNEI. The CDR3 region is CASMGRQETQYF. In DNA form, the CDR3 reads TGTGCCAGCATGGGGCGGCAAGAGACCCAGTACTTC.